This entry concerns a single T cell receptor beta chain. This record belongs to a study of shared clonotypes between healthy human individuals. Sequencing used immunoSEQ multiplex PCR; TCRdb keeps in-frame clones, though not all of them. The repertoire has roughly 1,500,000 clones, 95% to 99% of them found once; the top ten carry 0.4% to 0.55%. This CDR3 is 12 amino acids long. The germline CDR1 and CDR2 sequences are KGHSH and LQKENI. Between the trimmed V and J ends, which lost 4 bases and 3 bases, there was a span of 5 bases. This clonotype was obtained from a man aged 30 to 39 in good health. What was sequenced was naive CD4+ T cells sorted from blood. Noted subset: CD45RA+ positively selected. The chain uses TRBV18 and TRBJ2-3; D is unclear. CDR3 sequence (DNA): TGTGCCAGCTCACAGAAGACAGATACGCAGTATTTT. It translates to CASSQKTDTQYF. The full variable domain, rest sourced from reference TRBV18 and TRBJ2-3, is NAGVMQNPRHLVRRRGQEARLRCSPMKGHSHVYWYRQLPEEGLKFMVYLQKENIIDESGMPKERFSAEFPKEGPSILRIQQVVRGDSAAYFCASSQKTDTQYFGPGTRLTVL.